This note documents a single T cell receptor (beta chain) sequence. Its antigen is unknown. Germline V lookup: CDR1 GTSNPN, CDR2 SVGIG (reference sequence). The ends lost 2 bases at V and 7 bases at J; junction bases unmatched: 9. The CDR3 totals 15 residues. The sample belongs to a study of OX40 agonist ivuxolimab in advanced cancers. Looking at the study overall: Past anti-PD-1, anti-PD-L1 or anti-CTLA-4 therapy was accepted, and roughly 37% had received some.

TCRdb's copy holds only in-frame clones and misses some; the assay was immunoSEQ multiplex PCR. The sample includes over 65,000 clones, 82% seen only once; the top ten take roughly 5.8%. Study results and limitations: Average numbers of expanded clones were greater in CD8+ T cells than in CD4+.

This sample comprised CD4+ or CD8+ T cells sorted from blood, obtained in a trial of the OX40 agonist ivuxolimab. This chain links TRBV30 with TRBJ1-4, with TRBD1 matching over 8 bases. This TCR was recovered from an adult with an advanced solid tumor such as melanoma, head and neck, liver or kidney cancer. The CDR3 reads CAWSRQGWRGEKLFF. The DNA for the CDR3 is TGTGCCTGGAGTCGACAGGGGTGGCGGGGTGAAAAACTGTTTTTT.